Given below is one T cell receptor (beta chain) in context. Its antigen is not identified. CDR1 is GTSNPN and CDR2 is SVGIG in the germline V gene (reference sequence). CDR3 size: 12 residues. Trimming left V 2 bases short and J 4 bases short, with 6 bases between. The PCR used 60 Vbeta and 13 Jbeta primers. Measured with immunoSEQ multiplex PCR; TCRdb has only the in-frame clones, and not every one. This sample has under 55,000 clones, with about three quarters found just once. The data were taken from a study of cytomegalovirus exposure and HLA in healthy donors. Whole-study findings and limits: Altogether, 150 or so TCR beta chains were recorded as cytomegalovirus-associated. Follow-up analysis seemed to connect common viral pathogens with several of the most significant clusters identified. TCR beta V- and J-gene trimming, according to a later analysis, was linked to a missense DCLRE1C variant.

This sequence originates from a woman under 40 in good health and CMV-seronegative. The chain has TRBV30 and TRBJ1-3; D remains unclear. The sample was PBMCs. CDR3 amino acids: CAWSRAGNTIYF. CDR3 DNA: TGTGCCTGGAGTCGAGCAGGAAACACCATATATTTT.